This T cell receptor beta chain was sequenced for a study of blood T cell repertoires in COVID-19. In the study overall: From the United States, Italy and Spain came samples of acute and convalescent COVID-19. The cDNA or gDNA used as material had been derived from T cells, B-cell-depleted T cells, or PBMCs.

The CDR3 covers 17 residues. Authors' methods: Using reference gene primer amplification, nucleated cell counts were estimated. Assay: immunoSEQ multiplex PCR; the TCRdb copy retains only in-frame clones and omits some. The V and J calls and clone size come from that table; D and trimming were worked out from the DNA. The sample carries about 310,000 clones, approximately 86% recorded once. Sequencing was carried out using peripheral blood. The chain uses TRBV12-2 and TRBJ2-6; the table's TRBD1 call for D was not verified on the DNA. TRBV12-2 is a listed pseudogene. The clonotype comes from a man between 18 and 29 years old with active or convalescent COVID-19. The CDR3 region is CASRLADRTSGANVLTF. The CDR3 DNA reads TGTGCAAGTCGCTTAGCGGACAGGACGTCTGGGGCCAACGTCCTGACTTTC.